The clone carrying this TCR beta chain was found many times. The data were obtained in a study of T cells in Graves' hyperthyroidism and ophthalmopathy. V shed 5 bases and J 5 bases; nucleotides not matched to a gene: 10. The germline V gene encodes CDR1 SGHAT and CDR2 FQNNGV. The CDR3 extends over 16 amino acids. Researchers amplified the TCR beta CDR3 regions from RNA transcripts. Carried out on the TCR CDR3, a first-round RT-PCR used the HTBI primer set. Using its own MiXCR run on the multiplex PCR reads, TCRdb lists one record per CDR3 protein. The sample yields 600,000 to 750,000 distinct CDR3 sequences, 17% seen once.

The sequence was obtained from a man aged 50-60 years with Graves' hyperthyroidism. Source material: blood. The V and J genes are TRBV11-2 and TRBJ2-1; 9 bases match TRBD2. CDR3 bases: TGTGCCAGCAGCGTGAGCGGACTAGCGACCAACAATGAGCAGTTCTTC. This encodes CASSVSGLATNNEQFF. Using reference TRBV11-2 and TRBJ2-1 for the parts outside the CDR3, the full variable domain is EAGVAQSPRYKIIEKRQSVAFWCNPISGHATLYWYQQILGQGPKLLIQFQNNGVVDDSQLPKDRFSAERLKGVDSTLKIQPAKLEDSAVYLCASSVSGLATNNEQFFGPGTRLTVL.